This T cell receptor (beta chain) stems from a study of blood T cells in healthy people across ages. V was trimmed by 2 bases and J by 1 base, leaving 8 bases between them. This CDR3 contains 14 residues. The V gene's germline CDR1 is MNHEY and CDR2 SVGAGI. With a J-beta primer mix and a sample-barcoded 5' primer, a second PCR ran roughly 6 to 11 cycles. One entry per CDR3 protein results from TCRdb running MiXCR on the 5' RACE reads. This table holds roughly 2 million distinct CDR3 sequences, roughly 50% found once. Sequencing was carried out using blood. The sequence was collected from a woman aged 40 to 50 in good health. The gene calls are TRBV6-5 and TRBJ2-5; D is unresolved. In nucleotides, the CDR3 is TGTGCCAGCAGTTACGAAGGAGCCCAAGAGACCCAGTACTTC. Residues: CASSYEGAQETQYF.